These 7 T cell receptor beta chains were all obtained from the same sample, sequenced in a study of cytomegalovirus exposure and HLA in healthy donors. The PCR contained 60 Vbeta and 13 Jbeta primers. Clones were sequenced by immunoSEQ multiplex PCR, and TCRdb holds only the in-frame ones, with some missing. The repertoire holds under 150,000 clones, 60% to 80% seen once, with roughly 8.3% in the top ten. The sample comprised PBMCs. The receptors stem from a man aged 18 to 30 in good health and CMV-seropositive.

This clone was detected a few times. The rearrangement uses TRBV2 and TRBJ1-1, with TRBD1 identical over 7 bases. The CDR3 is 14 residues long. V lost 6 bases to trimming and J lost 1 base; unmatched junction nucleotides: 5. CDR1 and CDR2 (germline): SNHLY, FYNNEI. Here the CDR3 DNA reads TGTGCCAGCAGGTACAGGGGTTGGAACACTGAAGCTTTCTTT. Residues: CASRYRGWNTEAFF.

This rearrangement joins TRBV7-2 to TRBJ2-1; D possibly corresponds to TRBD2 (6 bases). Trimming shortened V by 5 bases and J by 7 bases, and 9 bases separated the two germline ends. Per germline, CDR1 SGHTA and CDR2 FQGNSA. CDR3 length: 12 residues. The CDR3 is CASSLRGNEQFF. CDR3 nucleotide sequence: TGTGCCAGCAGCCTCCGGGGGAATGAGCAGTTCTTC.

The J gene is TRBJ2-2, the V gene TRBV5-1, with a tentative D call TRBD1 (6 bases). The CDR3 length is 16 residues. Germline loops: CDR1 SGHRS, CDR2 YFSETQ. Trimming removed 6 bases from V and 0 bases from J, with 15 bases in between. The chain's CDR3 is CASTVPGHTNTGELFF. The CDR3 bases are TGCGCCAGCACTGTACCGGGACACACGAACACCGGGGAGCTGTTTTTT.

In its sample, this clone was seen a few times. This chain joins TRBV29-1 and TRBJ2-1; 11 positions match TRBD2. This CDR3 contains 16 residues. Germline CDR1 is SQVTM and CDR2 is ANQGSEA. V was clipped by 4 bases and J by 8 bases; unmatched bases: 13. The CDR3 sequence: CSVGSIAGGLLYEQFF. CDR3 DNA sequence: TGCAGCGTTGGGTCAATAGCGGGGGGGCTTTTATATGAGCAGTTCTTC.

The V and J genes are TRBV11-2 and TRBJ1-5, with 9 bases lining up with TRBD1. CDR1 and CDR2 from the germline V gene are SGHAT and FQNNGV. The CDR3 covers 15 residues. J gave up 7 bases and V 2 bases, and 6 bases lay outside the gene matches. CDR3 sequence reads: CASSLKTGGRQPQHF. Written as DNA, the CDR3 is TGTGCCAGCAGCTTAAAAACAGGGGGCCGGCAGCCCCAGCATTTT.

This clone has only a few counts. The rearrangement uses TRBV19 and TRBJ2-6; D is unresolved. V lost 7 bases, J lost 4 bases, and 8 bases lay in between. CDR3 size: 13 residues. The germline CDR1 and CDR2 sequences are LNHDA and SQIVND (reference sequence). The CDR3 sequence: CASKLSGANVLTF. The CDR3 coding sequence is TGTGCCAGTAAACTCTCGGGGGCCAACGTCCTGACTTTC.

V is TRBV27 and J is TRBJ2-1; 8 nucleotides match TRBD1. After removal of 5 bases from V and 0 bases from J, the junction contained 6 bases not matched to a gene. Germline V CDR1 and CDR2: MNHEY, SMNVEV (reference sequence). This CDR3 spans 16 amino acids. Here the CDR3 DNA reads TGTGCCAGCAGTCCAAATACAGGGGGCTCCTACAATGAGCAGTTCTTC. It is translated as CASSPNTGGSYNEQFF.